Each of the 23 T cell receptor beta chains below was sequenced from the same sample in a study of cytomegalovirus exposure and HLA in healthy donors. PCR involved 60 Vbeta and 13 Jbeta primers. Sequencing used immunoSEQ multiplex PCR; TCRdb keeps in-frame clones, though not all of them. The repertoire has over 85,000 clones, 76% of them found once; the top ten carry roughly 12%. The sequencing input was PBMCs. These receptor sequences come from a man aged 25-45 years in good health and CMV-seropositive.

With respect to this clone: The sample holds other DNA sequences that translate to the same CDR3. The chain recombines TRBV7-3 with TRBJ2-5; the match to TRBD1 covers 7 bases. CDR1 and CDR2 from the germline V gene are SGHTA and FQGTGA. The CDR3 runs to 13 residues. J lost 3 bases, V lost 3 bases, and 1 base had no gene match. Written as DNA, the CDR3 is TGTGCCAGCAGCTTGACAGGGAAAGAGACCCAGTACTTC. Translation: CASSLTGKETQYF.

V gene TRBV19 combines with J gene TRBJ1-5; no definite D call. The V gene lost 0 bases and the J gene lost 5 bases, with 14 bases spanning the gap. Germline CDR1 is LNHDA and CDR2 is SQIVND (reference sequence). The CDR3 is 16 amino acids. CDR3: CASSIDPRQRDQPQHF. The DNA for the CDR3 is TGTGCCAGTAGTATAGATCCAAGGCAGCGCGATCAGCCCCAGCATTTT.

This clone was recorded once. Lacking the conserved final phenylalanine or tryptophan, this CDR3 likely reflects a read error. The V and J genes are TRBV7-8 and TRBJ1-5; perhaps TRBD1 as D (6 bases). Trimming removed 5 bases from V and 7 bases from J, with 21 bases in between. Per the germline V gene, CDR1 is SGHVS and CDR2 is FQNEAQ. This CDR3 has 16 amino acids. CDR3 amino acids: CASSPRGAGVSQPQHL. The CDR3 DNA is TGTGCCAGCAGCCCGCGGGGGGCAGGGGTCAGCCAGCCCCAGCATCTT.

There are a few counts of this clone. This chain joins TRBV2 and TRBJ1-1; D not certain. V was shortened by 2 bases and J by 0 bases, with 7 bases between the two germline ends. Germline loops: CDR1 SNHLY, CDR2 FYNNEI. This CDR3 has 14 residues. The chain's CDR3 is CASSERGMNTEAFF. For the CDR3, the DNA is TGTGCCAGCAGTGAACGGGGAATGAACACTGAAGCTTTCTTT.

This clone has only a few counts. Different DNA sequences within this sample yield the same CDR3. The V gene is TRBV9, the J gene TRBJ1-3, with D perhaps matching TRBD1 (6 bases). CDR3 size: 17 residues. V shed 0 bases and J shed 4 bases, with 17 bases lying between them. In germline, CDR1 is SGDLS, CDR2 YYNGEE. CDR3 in amino acids: CASSVDLQTGSGNTIYF. CDR3 sequence (DNA): TGTGCCAGCAGCGTAGACCTCCAGACAGGCTCCGGAAACACCATATATTTT.

This clone came up a few times. CDR3 sequence: CASSPKGIYEQYF. CDR3 nucleotides: TGTGCCAGCTCACCCAAGGGGATCTACGAGCAGTACTTC. V gene TRBV18 combines with J gene TRBJ2-7; D might be TRBD1 (5 bases). V was pared by 3 bases and J by 3 bases, with 9 bases between. CDR3 length: 13 residues. Per the germline V gene, CDR1 is KGHSH and CDR2 is LQKENI. The whole variable domain, filled in from reference TRBV18 and TRBJ2-7, reads NAGVMQNPRHLVRRRGQEARLRCSPMKGHSHVYWYRQLPEEGLKFMVYLQKENIIDESGMPKERFSAEFPKEGPSILRIQQVVRGDSAAYFCASSPKGIYEQYFGPGTRLTVT.

This clone has only a few counts. The chain is built from TRBV28 and TRBJ2-3; 8 bases fit TRBD2. Per germline, CDR1 MDHEN and CDR2 SYDVKM. This CDR3 contains 18 residues. J was trimmed by 0 bases and V by 1 base; bases with no gene match: 9. In nucleotides, the CDR3 is TGTGCCAGCAGTTTATCCCCGGGACTAGGAAGTAGCACAGATACGCAGTATTTT. It codes for CASSLSPGLGSSTDTQYF.

The chain combines TRBV5-1 with TRBJ2-3, with D tentatively TRBD1 (6 bases). The J call is uncertain, as TRBJ1-5 better fits the DNA end. There are 19 residues in the CDR3. Germline V CDR1 and CDR2: SGHRS, YFSETQ. The CDR3: CASGGSPGLAGGRPDTQHF. CDR3 DNA: TGCGCCAGCGGAGGATCACCGGGACTAGCGGGGGGGCGCCCAGATACGCAGCATTTT.

The rearrangement joins TRBV4-3 to TRBJ2-5; possible D gene TRBD1, 5 bases. The germline V and J ends were trimmed by 3 bases and 5 bases, with 16 bases remaining between them. CDR1 is LGHNA and CDR2 is YSLEER in the germline V gene. The CDR3 is 15 residues long. The CDR3 nucleotides are TGCGCCAGCAGCCAGACGGAAGGGGCCGGGGAGACCCAGTACTTC. This gives the protein CASSQTEGAGETQYF.

This clone was picked up a small number of times. The chain carries TRBV28 and TRBJ2-2, with D hard to call. From germline, CDR1 is MDHEN and CDR2 SYDVKM. Trimming removed 2 bases from V and 1 base from J, with 2 bases in between. This CDR3 has 13 amino acids. CDR3 coding DNA: TGTGCCAGCAGTTTACAGAACACCGGGGAGCTGTTTTTT. Encoded protein: CASSLQNTGELFF.

The CDR3 sequence is CASSPATAETYYNEQFF. DNA of the CDR3: TGTGCCAGCTCACCAGCCACAGCTGAAACTTATTACAATGAGCAGTTCTTC. The genes are TRBV18 and TRBJ2-1; no definite D call. CDR3 length: 17 residues. Germline assignment: CDR1 KGHSH and CDR2 LQKENI. The V end was cut by 2 bases, the J end by 4 bases, with 18 bases between.

The chain is built from TRBV10-1 and TRBJ2-1; D might be TRBD1 (5 bases). The CDR3 has 12 residues. Germline loops: CDR1 WNHNN, CDR2 SYGVQD (reference sequence). V lost 2 bases to trimming and J lost 7 bases, with 6 bases between them. The CDR3 protein is CASSEQGNEQFF. CDR3 coding DNA: TGCGCCAGCAGTGAGCAGGGAAATGAGCAGTTCTTC.

The CDR3 loop is CASSPPTGYVEQYF. For the CDR3, the DNA is TGTGCCAGCAGTCCCCCGACAGGGTACGTCGAGCAGTACTTC. The chain links TRBV28 to TRBJ2-7; 7 bases agree with TRBD1. The ends lost 5 bases at V and 6 bases at J; junction bases unmatched: 10. This CDR3 region has 14 residues. From germline, CDR1 is MDHEN and CDR2 SYDVKM. The full variable domain, its missing parts supplied by reference TRBV28 and TRBJ2-7, is DVKVTQSSRYLVKRTGEKVFLECVQDMDHENMFWYRQDPGLGLRLIYFSYDVKMKEKGDIPEGYSVSREKKERFSLILESASTNQTSMYLCASSPPTGYVEQYFGPGTRLTVT.

About this clone itself: Since no conserved phenylalanine or tryptophan closes the CDR3, a read error is the likely cause. The chain uses TRBV7-9 and TRBJ1-2; 7 bases are shared with TRBD1. Germline CDR1 is SEHNR and CDR2 is FQNEAQ (reference sequence). The CDR3 is 14 amino acids. Trimming at V came to 6 bases and at J to 6 bases, leaving 10 bases not matched to a gene. CDR3 sequence (DNA): TGTGCCAGCAGGAATAGCGGGACAGATCATGGCTACACCGTC. Protein product: CASRNSGTDHGYTV.

The CDR3 nucleotides are TGCGCCAGCGTGAGGGGGCAGGACACCGGGGAGCTGTTTTTT. Encoded protein: CASVRGQDTGELFF. This chain joins TRBV5-1 and TRBJ2-2, with 7 bases lining up with TRBD1. Germline CDR1 reads SGHRS; CDR2 reads YFSETQ. The ends lost 7 bases at V and 3 bases at J; junction bases unmatched: 6. The length of the CDR3 is 14 residues.

The V gene is TRBV28, the J gene TRBJ1-6, with D hard to call. Per germline, CDR1 MDHEN and CDR2 SYDVKM. Trimming cost V 5 bases and J 3 bases, with 8 bases left between them. The CDR3 contains 14 residues. The CDR3 DNA sequence: TGTGCCAGCAGTCGTACAGTCTATAATTCACCCCTCCACTTT. The encoded protein is CASSRTVYNSPLHF.

The chain recombines TRBV5-6 with TRBJ2-1, with 12 bases identical to TRBD2. The CDR3 is made up of 16 amino acids. The junction had 4 bases not matched to a gene; V was cut back by 4 bases and J by 2 bases. Germline V gene data show CDR1 as SGHDT and CDR2 as YYEEEE. The CDR3 DNA sequence: TGTGCCAGCAGCGAGGGACTAGCGGGTGCCTACAATGAGCAGTTCTTC. Translating it yields CASSEGLAGAYNEQFF.

V and J are TRBV27 and TRBJ2-1; 8 bases map to TRBD2. Trimming removed 5 bases from V and 4 bases from J; junction bases left unmatched: 1. The CDR3 contains 13 residues. Germline CDR1 and CDR2: MNHEY and SMNVEV (reference sequence). The CDR3 bases are TGTGCCAGCAGTCCGGGAGGGTACAATGAGCAGTTCTTC. Translating it yields CASSPGGYNEQFF.

This chain uses TRBV7-2 with TRBJ1-5; D unclear. The germline gives CDR1 SGHTA, CDR2 FQGNSA. This CDR3 has 15 amino acids. The germline V and J ends were trimmed by 5 bases and 4 bases, with 15 bases remaining between them. CDR3: CASSVGTGLNQPQHF. The CDR3 bases are TGTGCCAGCAGCGTAGGTACCGGACTAAATCAGCCCCAGCATTTT.

This chain uses TRBV27 with TRBJ2-7, with 8 bases fitting TRBD1. Germline trimming cut 4 bases from V and 3 bases from J; bases unmatched to any gene: 5. The CDR3 totals 14 residues. Germline CDR1 reads MNHEY; CDR2 reads SMNVEV (reference sequence). The CDR3, as DNA: TGTGCCAGCAGTTCCCCCGGGACAGGCTACGAGCAGTACTTC. It codes for CASSSPGTGYEQYF.

The chain is built from TRBV4-1 and TRBJ2-7; 7 bases line up with TRBD2. There are 15 residues in the CDR3. CDR1 is MGHRA and CDR2 is YSYEKL in the germline V gene. With 4 bases clipped from V and 1 base from J, the junction kept 7 bases outside the gene matches. The CDR3 coding sequence is TGCGCCAGCAGCCCCGGGACTACCACTTCCTACGAGCAGTACTTC. This translates into CASSPGTTTSYEQYF.

V gene TRBV6-5 combines with J gene TRBJ1-2; possibly TRBD1 for D (5 bases). The germline V gene has CDR1 MNHEY and CDR2 SVGAGI. The CDR3 has 16 residues. The V end lost 0 bases, the J end lost 2 bases, and 13 bases lay between the germline ends. The CDR3 nucleotides read TGTGCCAGCAGTTACTCGCAGGGTTTGGGAAACTATGGCTACACCTTC. Translation: CASSYSQGLGNYGYTF.

The chain links TRBV5-4 to TRBJ2-5, with TRBD2 identical over 10 bases. The V and J ends lost 2 bases and 2 bases, in that order; junction bases with no gene match: 0. The germline V gene encodes CDR1 SGHNT and CDR2 YYREEE (reference sequence). The CDR3 contains 14 residues. The CDR3 here is CASSLLAGQETQYF. The CDR3, as DNA: TGTGCCAGCAGCTTACTAGCGGGGCAAGAGACCCAGTACTTC.